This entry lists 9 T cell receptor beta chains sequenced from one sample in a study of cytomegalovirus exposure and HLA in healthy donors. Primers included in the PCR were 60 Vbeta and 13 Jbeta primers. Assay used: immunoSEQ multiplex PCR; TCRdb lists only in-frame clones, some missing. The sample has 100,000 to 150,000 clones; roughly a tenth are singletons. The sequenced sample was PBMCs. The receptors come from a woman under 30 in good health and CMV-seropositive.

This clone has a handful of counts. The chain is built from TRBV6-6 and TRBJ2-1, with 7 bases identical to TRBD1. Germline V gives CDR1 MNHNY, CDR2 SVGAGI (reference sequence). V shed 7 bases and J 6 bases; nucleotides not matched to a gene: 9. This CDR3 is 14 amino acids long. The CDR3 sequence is CASNGAGGSNEQFF. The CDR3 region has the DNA TGTGCCAGCAACGGGGCAGGGGGAAGCAATGAGCAGTTCTTC.

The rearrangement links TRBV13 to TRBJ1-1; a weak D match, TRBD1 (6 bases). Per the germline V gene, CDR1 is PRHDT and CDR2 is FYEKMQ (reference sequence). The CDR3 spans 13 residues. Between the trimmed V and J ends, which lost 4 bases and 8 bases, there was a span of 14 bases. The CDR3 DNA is TGTGCCAGCAGCTGGACAGTCAAAGGAGAAGCTTTCTTT. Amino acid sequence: CASSWTVKGEAFF.

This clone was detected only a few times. The CDR3 sequence: CASSATSEAFF. As DNA, the CDR3 is TGTGCCAGCAGTGCGACTTCAGAAGCTTTCTTT. The genes are TRBV6-6 and TRBJ1-1; D is unclear. Germline values: CDR1 MNHNY, CDR2 SVGAGI (reference sequence). V was pared by 5 bases and J by 8 bases, with 9 bases between. The CDR3 is 11 amino acids.

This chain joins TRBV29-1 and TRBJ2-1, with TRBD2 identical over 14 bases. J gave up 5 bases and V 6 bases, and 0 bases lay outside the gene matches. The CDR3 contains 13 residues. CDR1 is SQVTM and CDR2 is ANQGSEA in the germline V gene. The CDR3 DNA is TGCAGCGTGGGACTAGCGGGAGACAATGAGCAGTTCTTC. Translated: CSVGLAGDNEQFF.

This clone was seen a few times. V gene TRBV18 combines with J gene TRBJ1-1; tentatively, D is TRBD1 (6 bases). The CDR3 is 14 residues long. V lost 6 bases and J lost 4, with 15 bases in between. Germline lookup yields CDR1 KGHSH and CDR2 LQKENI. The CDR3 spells CASSRGGGSTEAFF. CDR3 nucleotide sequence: TGTGCCAGCTCCCGAGGGGGGGGGTCCACTGAAGCTTTCTTT.

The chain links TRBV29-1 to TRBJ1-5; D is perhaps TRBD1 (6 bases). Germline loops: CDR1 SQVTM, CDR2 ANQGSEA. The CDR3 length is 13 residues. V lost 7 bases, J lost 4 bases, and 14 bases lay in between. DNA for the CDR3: TGCAGCGCCGCGGACAGCTATAATCAGCCCCAGCATTTT. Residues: CSAADSYNQPQHF.

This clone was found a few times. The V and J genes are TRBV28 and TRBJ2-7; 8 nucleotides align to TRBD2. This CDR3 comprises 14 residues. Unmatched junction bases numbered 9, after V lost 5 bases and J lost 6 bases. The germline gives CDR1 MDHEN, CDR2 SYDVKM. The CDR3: CASSPRGGRGEQYF. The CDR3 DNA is TGTGCCAGCAGTCCCCGGGGGGGACGTGGCGAGCAGTACTTC. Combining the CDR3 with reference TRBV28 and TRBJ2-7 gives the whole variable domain DVKVTQSSRYLVKRTGEKVFLECVQDMDHENMFWYRQDPGLGLRLIYFSYDVKMKEKGDIPEGYSVSREKKERFSLILESASTNQTSMYLCASSPRGGRGEQYFGPGTRLTVT.

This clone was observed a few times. CDR3 in amino acids: CASTPSWTSGTYEQYF. CDR3 nucleotides: TGTGCCAGTACCCCCTCCTGGACTAGCGGGACCTACGAGCAGTACTTC. The gene calls are TRBV19 and TRBJ2-7; TRBD2 matches 12 bases. Germline loops: CDR1 LNHDA, CDR2 SQIVND (reference sequence). J lost 2 bases, V lost 7 bases, and 9 bases had no gene match. CDR3 length: 16 amino acids. The variable domain in full, completed from reference TRBV19 and TRBJ2-7, reads DGGITQSPKYLFRKEGQNVTLSCEQNLNHDAMYWYRQDPGQGLRLIYYSQIVNDFQKGDIAEGYSVSREKKESFPLTVTSAQKNPTAFYLCASTPSWTSGTYEQYFGPGTRLTVT.

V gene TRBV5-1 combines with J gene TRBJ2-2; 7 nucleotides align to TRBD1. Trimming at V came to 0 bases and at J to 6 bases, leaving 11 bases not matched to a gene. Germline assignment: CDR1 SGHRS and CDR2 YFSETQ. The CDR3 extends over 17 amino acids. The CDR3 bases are TGCGCCAGCAGCTTGGCCCGACAGGGTAGGGACGCCGGGGAGCTGTTTTTT. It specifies CASSLARQGRDAGELFF.